Listed here are 13 T cell receptor beta chains from one sample, sequenced in a study of T cell responses to AZD1222 COVID-19 vaccine. Here immunoSEQ multiplex PCR was the method, and the copy in TCRdb shows in-frame clones only, minus some. The repertoire holds about 110,000 clones, with about 88% as singletons. The sequencing here drew on peripheral blood, taken on day 0 of AZD1222 vaccination. Receptor source: an adult in good health.

This chain joins TRBV27 and TRBJ1-1; 9 nucleotides line up with TRBD1. This CDR3 is 15 amino acids long. The trim removed 1 base at V and 2 bases at J, leaving 2 bases unmatched. Germline V gives CDR1 MNHEY, CDR2 SMNVEV (reference sequence). The CDR3 nucleotides read TGTGCCAGCAGTTTATTGGGACAGGGCAACACTGAAGCTTTCTTT. Protein sequence: CASSLLGQGNTEAFF.

V usage is TRBV7-9 and J usage is TRBJ2-1, with 9 bases matching TRBD2. Per the germline V gene, CDR1 is SEHNR and CDR2 is FQNEAQ (reference sequence). The CDR3 is made up of 11 amino acids. V lost 11 bases and J lost 6; bases outside the gene matches: 2. CDR3 DNA sequence: TGTGCCGGTAGCGGGGGCAATGAGCAGTTCTTC. This gives the protein CAGSGGNEQFF.

The chain joins TRBV15 to TRBJ2-7, with 10 bases fitting TRBD2. Per germline, CDR1 LNHNV and CDR2 YYDKDF (reference sequence). V dropped 5 bases and J dropped 6; count of bases not matched to a gene: 4. The CDR3 covers 13 residues. As DNA, the CDR3 is TGTGCCACCAGCTCAGCGGGGGGGCTCGAGCAGTACTTC. Amino acid sequence: CATSSAGGLEQYF.

V is TRBV7-2 and J is TRBJ1-2; D not resolved. CDR1 SGHTA and CDR2 FQGNSA come from the germline V gene. Trimming stripped 2 bases from V and 4 bases from J, with 14 bases between. The CDR3 loop spans 15 amino acids. CDR3: CASSLSRRAGYGYTF. The DNA for the CDR3 is TGTGCCAGCAGCTTATCCCGGAGGGCGGGCTATGGCTACACCTTC. Complete variable domain (other parts from reference TRBV7-2 and TRBJ1-2): GAGVSQSPSNKVTEKGKDVELRCDPISGHTALYWYRQSLGQGLEFLIYFQGNSAPDKSGLPSDRFSAERTGGSVSTLTIQRTQQEDSAVYLCASSLSRRAGYGYTFGSGTRLTVV.

This clone was seen just once. This rearrangement joins TRBV5-1 to TRBJ1-6, with no clear D. In germline, CDR1 is SGHRS, CDR2 YFSETQ. With 0 bases removed from V and 6 bases from J, the gap between germline ends came to 10 bases. The CDR3 runs 15 residues. The CDR3 DNA reads TGCGCCAGCAGCTTGGCCGCAGGAGTTAATTCACCCCTCCACTTT. Amino acid sequence: CASSLAAGVNSPLHF.

This chain joins TRBV3-1 (or the pseudogene TRBV3-2) and TRBJ2-7; D is possibly TRBD1 (6 bases). V lost 4 bases to trimming and J lost 3 bases, with 10 bases between them. Per the germline V gene, CDR1 is LGHDT and CDR2 is YNNKEL (reference sequence). This CDR3 comprises 13 residues. CDR3 in amino acids: CASSRTEYYEQYF. CDR3 sequence (DNA): TGTGCCAGCAGCCGGACAGAATACTACGAGCAGTACTTC.

The J gene is TRBJ1-2, the V gene TRBV28, with a possible D match to TRBD1 (5 bases). The CDR3 is 13 amino acids. In germline, CDR1 is MDHEN, CDR2 SYDVKM. V was pared by 4 bases and J by 6 bases, with 12 bases between. In DNA form, the CDR3 reads TGTGCCAGCAGTTCTGTAAGGGGCAATGGCTACACCTTC. Translating gives CASSSVRGNGYTF.

The chain uses TRBV5-6 and TRBJ1-4; the D is unclear. Looked up from germline, CDR1 is SGHDT and CDR2 is YYEEEE. The CDR3 has 14 residues. The germline V and J ends were trimmed by 6 bases and 0 bases, with 9 bases remaining between them. This CDR3 reads CASTRRATNEKLFF. The CDR3, as DNA: TGTGCCAGCACCCGGCGGGCAACTAATGAAAAACTGTTTTTT.

This clone was seen a few times. Here the CDR3 reads CASSLEGVGTEAFF. CDR3 nucleotide sequence: TGTGCCAGCAGCTTAGAAGGGGTGGGGACTGAAGCTTTCTTT. The chain joins TRBV11-2 to TRBJ1-1; D is perhaps TRBD1 (5 bases). Germline assignment: CDR1 SGHAT and CDR2 FQNNGV. The CDR3 is 14 amino acids. V lost 0 bases and J lost 5, with 10 bases in between.

This sequence joins TRBV11-2 and TRBJ1-1; D is undetermined. Per germline, CDR1 SGHAT and CDR2 FQNNGV. This CDR3 spans 15 amino acids. The V and J ends lost 5 bases and 1 base respectively, with 14 bases between them. CDR3 in DNA: TGTGCCAGCAGCCTCATTACTACGGGGAACACTGAAGCTTTCTTT. It translates to CASSLITTGNTEAFF.

The J gene is TRBJ2-5, the V gene TRBV3-1 (or the pseudogene TRBV3-2), with TRBD2 matching 8 bases. Germline assignment: CDR1 LGHDT and CDR2 YNNKEL (reference sequence). The CDR3 has 16 residues. The V segment lost 1 base and the J segment 5 bases; nucleotides outside the gene matches: 9. CDR3: CASSQGRSGGRETQYF. In nucleotides, the CDR3 is TGTGCCAGCAGCCAAGGCAGGAGCGGGGGTAGGGAGACCCAGTACTTC.

The genes are TRBV29-1 and TRBJ1-5, with a possible D match to TRBD1 (5 bases). V was trimmed by 0 bases and J by 9 bases, leaving 15 bases between them. The CDR3 runs to 14 residues. Germline V gene sequence: CDR1 SQVTM, CDR2 ANQGSEA. CDR3 amino acids: CSVEDGQGQGPQHF. CDR3 bases: TGCAGCGTTGAAGATGGGCAGGGCCAGGGGCCCCAGCATTTT. Using reference TRBV29-1 and TRBJ1-5 for the parts outside the CDR3, the full variable domain is SAVISQKPSRDICQRGTSLTIQCQVDSQVTMMFWYRQQPGQSLTLIATANQGSEATYESGFVIDKFPISRPNLTFSTLTVSNMSPEDSSIYLCSVEDGQGQGPQHFGDGTRLSIL.

This clone was recorded only once. This chain links TRBV5-1 with TRBJ1-2; D possibly corresponds to TRBD1 (6 bases). Trimming removed 7 bases from V and 3 bases from J, with 13 bases in between. This CDR3 is 13 amino acids long. The germline gives CDR1 SGHRS, CDR2 YFSETQ. CDR3 sequence reads: CASWGAEDYGYTF. The CDR3 DNA sequence: TGCGCCAGCTGGGGGGCGGAGGACTATGGCTACACCTTC.